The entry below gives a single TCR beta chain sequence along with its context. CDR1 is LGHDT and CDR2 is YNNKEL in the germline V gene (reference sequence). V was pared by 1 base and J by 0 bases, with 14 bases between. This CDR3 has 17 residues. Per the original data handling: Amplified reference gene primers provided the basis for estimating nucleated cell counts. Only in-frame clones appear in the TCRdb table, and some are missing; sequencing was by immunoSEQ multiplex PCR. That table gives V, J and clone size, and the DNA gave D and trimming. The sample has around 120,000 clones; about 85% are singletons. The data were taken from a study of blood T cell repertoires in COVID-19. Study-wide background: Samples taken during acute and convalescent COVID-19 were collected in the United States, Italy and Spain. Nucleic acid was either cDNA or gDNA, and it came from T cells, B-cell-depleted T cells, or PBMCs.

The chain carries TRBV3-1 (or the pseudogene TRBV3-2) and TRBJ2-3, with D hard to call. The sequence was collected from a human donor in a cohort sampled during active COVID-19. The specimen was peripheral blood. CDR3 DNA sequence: TGTGCCAGCAGCCAAGGTCCTTCTGGGCTTAGCACAGATACGCAGTATTTT. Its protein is CASSQGPSGLSTDTQYF.